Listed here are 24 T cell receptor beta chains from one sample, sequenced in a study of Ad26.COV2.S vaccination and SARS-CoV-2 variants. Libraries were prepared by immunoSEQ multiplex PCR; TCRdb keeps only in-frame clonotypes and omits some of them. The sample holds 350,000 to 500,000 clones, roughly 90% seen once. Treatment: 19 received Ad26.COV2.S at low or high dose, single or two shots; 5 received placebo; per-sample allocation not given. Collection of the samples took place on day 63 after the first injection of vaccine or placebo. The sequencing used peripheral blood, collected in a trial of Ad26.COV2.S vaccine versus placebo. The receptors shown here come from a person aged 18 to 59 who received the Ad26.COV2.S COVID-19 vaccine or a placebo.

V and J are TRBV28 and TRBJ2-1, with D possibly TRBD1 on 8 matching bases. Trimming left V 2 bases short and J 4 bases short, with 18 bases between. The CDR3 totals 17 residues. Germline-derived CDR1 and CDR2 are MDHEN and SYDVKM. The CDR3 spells CASSLESGTGLYNEQFF. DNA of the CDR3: TGTGCCAGCAGTTTAGAGAGCGGGACAGGTTTGTACAATGAGCAGTTCTTC.

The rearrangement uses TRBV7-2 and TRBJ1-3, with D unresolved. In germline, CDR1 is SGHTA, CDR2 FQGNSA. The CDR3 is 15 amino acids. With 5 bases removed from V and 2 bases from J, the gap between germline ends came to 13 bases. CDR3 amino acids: CASSPPAVAGNTIYF. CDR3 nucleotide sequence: TGTGCCAGCAGCCCCCCCGCGGTGGCTGGAAACACCATATATTTT.

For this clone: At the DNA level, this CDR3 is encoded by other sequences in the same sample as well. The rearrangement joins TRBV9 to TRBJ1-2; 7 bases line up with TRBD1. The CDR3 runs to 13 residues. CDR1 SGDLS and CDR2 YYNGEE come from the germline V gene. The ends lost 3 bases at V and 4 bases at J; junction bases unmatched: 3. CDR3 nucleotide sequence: TGTGCCAGCAGCGCAGGGGGTGGCTATGGCTACACCTTC. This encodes CASSAGGGYGYTF. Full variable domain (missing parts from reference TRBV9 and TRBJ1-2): DSGVTQTPKHLITATGQRVTLRCSPRSGDLSVYWYQQSLDQGLQFLIQYYNGEERAKGNILERFSAQQFPDLHSELNLSSLELGDSALYFCASSAGGGYGYTFGSGTRLTVV.

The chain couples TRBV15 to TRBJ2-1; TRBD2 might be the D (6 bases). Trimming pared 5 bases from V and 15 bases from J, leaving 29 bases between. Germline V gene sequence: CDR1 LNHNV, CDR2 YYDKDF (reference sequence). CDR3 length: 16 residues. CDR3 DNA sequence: TGTGCCACCAGCCCTTCTTACGCCCCTGCCCTAGCGATGCCGTTCTTC. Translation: CATSPSYAPALAMPFF.

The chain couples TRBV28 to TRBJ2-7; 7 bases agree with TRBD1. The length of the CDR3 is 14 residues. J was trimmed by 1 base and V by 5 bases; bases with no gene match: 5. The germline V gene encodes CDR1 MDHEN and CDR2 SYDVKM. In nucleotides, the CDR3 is TGTGCCAGCAGTGTACCGGGACAGTCCTACGAGCAGTACTTC. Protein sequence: CASSVPGQSYEQYF.

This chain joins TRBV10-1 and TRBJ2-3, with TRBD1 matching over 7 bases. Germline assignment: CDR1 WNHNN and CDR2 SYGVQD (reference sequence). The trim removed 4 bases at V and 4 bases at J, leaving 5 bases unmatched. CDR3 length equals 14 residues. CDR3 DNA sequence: TGCGCCAGCAGTGTGGGGACAGAGGCAGATACGCAGTATTTT. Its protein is CASSVGTEADTQYF.

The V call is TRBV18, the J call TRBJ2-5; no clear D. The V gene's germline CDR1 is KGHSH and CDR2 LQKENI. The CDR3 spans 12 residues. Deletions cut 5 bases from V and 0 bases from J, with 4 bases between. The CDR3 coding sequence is TGTGCCAGCTCAAGATACCAAGAGACCCAGTACTTC. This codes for CASSRYQETQYF.

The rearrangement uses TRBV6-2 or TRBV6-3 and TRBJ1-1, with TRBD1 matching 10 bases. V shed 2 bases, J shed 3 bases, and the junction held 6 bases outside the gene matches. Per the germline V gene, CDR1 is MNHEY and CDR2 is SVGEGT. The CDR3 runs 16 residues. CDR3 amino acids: CASSYDRGRWDTEAFF. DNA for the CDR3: TGTGCCAGCAGTTACGACAGGGGGCGATGGGACACTGAAGCTTTCTTT.

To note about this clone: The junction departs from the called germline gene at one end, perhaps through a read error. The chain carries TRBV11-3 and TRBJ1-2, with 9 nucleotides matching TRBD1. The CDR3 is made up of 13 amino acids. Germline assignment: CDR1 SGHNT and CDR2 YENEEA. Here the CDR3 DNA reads TGTGCCAGCAGTTCTCCGGGACAGGGCCCAATCGCCTTC. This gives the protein CASSSPGQGPIAF.

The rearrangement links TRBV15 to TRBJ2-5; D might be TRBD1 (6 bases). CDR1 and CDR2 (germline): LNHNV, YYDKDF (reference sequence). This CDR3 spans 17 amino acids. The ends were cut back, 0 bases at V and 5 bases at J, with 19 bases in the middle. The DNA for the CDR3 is TGTGCCACCAGCAGAGATCGCCGGGCAGGGGACCGGGAGACCCAGTACTTC. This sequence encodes CATSRDRRAGDRETQYF.

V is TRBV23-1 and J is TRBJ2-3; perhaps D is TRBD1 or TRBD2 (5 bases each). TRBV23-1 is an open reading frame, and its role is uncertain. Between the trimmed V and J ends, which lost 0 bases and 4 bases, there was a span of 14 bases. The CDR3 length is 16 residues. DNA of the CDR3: TGCGCCAGCAGTCAATCGGGGGAGTGGGGCGCAGATACGCAGTATTTT. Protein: CASSQSGEWGADTQYF.

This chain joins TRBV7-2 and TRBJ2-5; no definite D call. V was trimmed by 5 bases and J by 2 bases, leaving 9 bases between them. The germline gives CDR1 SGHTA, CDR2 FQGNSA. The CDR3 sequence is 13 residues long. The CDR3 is CASSPGVQETQYF. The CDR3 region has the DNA TGTGCCAGCAGCCCCGGAGTTCAAGAGACCCAGTACTTC. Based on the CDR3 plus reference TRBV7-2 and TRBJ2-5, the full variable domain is GAGVSQSPSNKVTEKGKDVELRCDPISGHTALYWYRQSLGQGLEFLIYFQGNSAPDKSGLPSDRFSAERTGGSVSTLTIQRTQQEDSAVYLCASSPGVQETQYFGPGTRLLVL.

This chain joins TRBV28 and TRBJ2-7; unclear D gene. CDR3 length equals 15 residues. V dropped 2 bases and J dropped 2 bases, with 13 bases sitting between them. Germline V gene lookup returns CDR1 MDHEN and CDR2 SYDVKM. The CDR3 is CASSLSHLRTYEQYF. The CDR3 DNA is TGTGCCAGCAGTTTAAGTCACCTACGCACCTACGAGCAGTACTTC.

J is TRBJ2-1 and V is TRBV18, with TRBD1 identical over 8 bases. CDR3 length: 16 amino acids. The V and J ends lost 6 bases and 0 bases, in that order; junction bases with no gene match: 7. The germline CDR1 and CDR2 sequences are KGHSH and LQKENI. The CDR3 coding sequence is TGTGCCAGCTCGTACCGACAGGGGAGCTCCTACAATGAGCAGTTCTTC. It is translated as CASSYRQGSSYNEQFF.

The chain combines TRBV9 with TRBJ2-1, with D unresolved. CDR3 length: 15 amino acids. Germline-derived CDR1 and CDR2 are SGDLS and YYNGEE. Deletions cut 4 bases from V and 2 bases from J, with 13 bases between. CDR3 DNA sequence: TGTGCCAGCAGCTCCCAAGACACTACCTACAATGAGCAGTTCTTC. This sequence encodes CASSSQDTTYNEQFF.

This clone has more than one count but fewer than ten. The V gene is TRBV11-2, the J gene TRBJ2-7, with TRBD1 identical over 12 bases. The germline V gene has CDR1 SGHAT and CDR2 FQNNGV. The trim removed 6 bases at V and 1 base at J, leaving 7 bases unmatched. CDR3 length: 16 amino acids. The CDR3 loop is CASRSPGQGASYEQYF. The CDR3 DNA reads TGTGCCAGCAGGTCTCCGGGACAGGGGGCTTCCTACGAGCAGTACTTC.

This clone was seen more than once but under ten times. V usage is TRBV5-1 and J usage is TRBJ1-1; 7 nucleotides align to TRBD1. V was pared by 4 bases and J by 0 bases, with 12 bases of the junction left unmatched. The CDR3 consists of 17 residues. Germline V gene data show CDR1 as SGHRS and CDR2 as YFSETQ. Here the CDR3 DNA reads TGCGCCAGCAGCCCCTACAGGGGAGCAGGCATGAACACTGAAGCTTTCTTT. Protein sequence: CASSPYRGAGMNTEAFF.

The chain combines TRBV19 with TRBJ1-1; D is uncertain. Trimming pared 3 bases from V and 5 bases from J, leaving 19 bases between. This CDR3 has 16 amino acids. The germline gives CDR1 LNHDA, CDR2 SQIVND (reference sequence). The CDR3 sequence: CASSMGGRMDWTEAFF. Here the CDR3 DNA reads TGTGCCAGTAGTATGGGAGGTAGGATGGACTGGACTGAAGCTTTCTTT.

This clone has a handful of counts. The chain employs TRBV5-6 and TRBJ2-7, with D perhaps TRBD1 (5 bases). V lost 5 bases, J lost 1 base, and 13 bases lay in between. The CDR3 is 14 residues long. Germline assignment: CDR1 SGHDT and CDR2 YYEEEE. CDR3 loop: CASSRVGDSYEQYF. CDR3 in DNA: TGTGCCAGCAGTCGAGTAGGGGATTCCTACGAGCAGTACTTC. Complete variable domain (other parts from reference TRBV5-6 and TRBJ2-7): DAGVTQSPTHLIKTRGQQVTLRCSPKSGHDTVSWYQQALGQGPQFIFQYYEEEERQRGNFPDRFSGHQFPNYSSELNVNALLLGDSALYLCASSRVGDSYEQYFGPGTRLTVT.

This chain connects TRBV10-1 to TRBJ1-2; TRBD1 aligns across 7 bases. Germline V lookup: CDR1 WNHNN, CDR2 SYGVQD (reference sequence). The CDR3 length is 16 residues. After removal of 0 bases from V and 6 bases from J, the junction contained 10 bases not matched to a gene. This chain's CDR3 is CASSESLMTGTDGYTF. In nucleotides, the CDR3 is TGCGCCAGCAGTGAGTCCCTAATGACAGGGACGGATGGCTACACCTTC.

CDR3 sequence (DNA): TGTGCCAGTAGTATACAGGGACGCGGCTACGAGCAGTACTTC. Amino acids: CASSIQGRGYEQYF. The chain couples TRBV19 to TRBJ2-7, with D tentatively TRBD1 or TRBD2 (5 bases each). V lost 2 bases to trimming and J lost 3 bases, with 11 bases between them. The CDR3 extends over 14 amino acids. Germline values: CDR1 LNHDA, CDR2 SQIVND (reference sequence). Filled out from reference TRBV19 and TRBJ2-7, the complete variable domain reads DGGITQSPKYLFRKEGQNVTLSCEQNLNHDAMYWYRQDPGQGLRLIYYSQIVNDFQKGDIAEGYSVSREKKESFPLTVTSAQKNPTAFYLCASSIQGRGYEQYFGPGTRLTVT.

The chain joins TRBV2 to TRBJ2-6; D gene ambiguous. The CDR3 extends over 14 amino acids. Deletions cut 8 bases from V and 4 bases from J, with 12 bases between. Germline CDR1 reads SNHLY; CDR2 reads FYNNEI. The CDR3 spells CASGPSSGANVLTF. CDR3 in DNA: TGTGCCAGCGGGCCCTCGTCCGGGGCCAACGTCCTGACTTTC.

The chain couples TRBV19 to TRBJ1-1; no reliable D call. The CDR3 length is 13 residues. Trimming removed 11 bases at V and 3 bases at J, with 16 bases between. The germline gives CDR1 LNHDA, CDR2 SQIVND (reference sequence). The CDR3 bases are TGTGCCGTTAGAATATCCTGGGACACTGAAGCTTTCTTT. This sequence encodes CAVRISWDTEAFF.

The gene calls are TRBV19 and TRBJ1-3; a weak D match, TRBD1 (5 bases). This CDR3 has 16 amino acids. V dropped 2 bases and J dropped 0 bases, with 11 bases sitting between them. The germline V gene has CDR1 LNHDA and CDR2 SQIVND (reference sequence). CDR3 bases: TGTGCCAGTAGTATATTTTCGGGGGGCTCTGGAAACACCATATATTTT. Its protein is CASSIFSGGSGNTIYF.